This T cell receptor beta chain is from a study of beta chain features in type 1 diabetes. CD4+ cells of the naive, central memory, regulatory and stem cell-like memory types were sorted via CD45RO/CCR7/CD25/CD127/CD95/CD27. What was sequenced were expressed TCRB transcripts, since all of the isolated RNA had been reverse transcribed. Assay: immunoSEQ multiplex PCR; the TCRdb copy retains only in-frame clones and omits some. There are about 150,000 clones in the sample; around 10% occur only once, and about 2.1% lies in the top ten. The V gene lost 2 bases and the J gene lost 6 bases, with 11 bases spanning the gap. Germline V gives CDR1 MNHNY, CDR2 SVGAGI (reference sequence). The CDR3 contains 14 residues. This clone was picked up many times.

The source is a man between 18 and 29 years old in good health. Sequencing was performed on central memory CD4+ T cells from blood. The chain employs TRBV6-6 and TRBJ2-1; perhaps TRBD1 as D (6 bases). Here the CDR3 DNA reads TGTGCCAGCAGTTACCCCGGACAGAGCAATGAGCAGTTCTTC. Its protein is CASSYPGQSNEQFF.